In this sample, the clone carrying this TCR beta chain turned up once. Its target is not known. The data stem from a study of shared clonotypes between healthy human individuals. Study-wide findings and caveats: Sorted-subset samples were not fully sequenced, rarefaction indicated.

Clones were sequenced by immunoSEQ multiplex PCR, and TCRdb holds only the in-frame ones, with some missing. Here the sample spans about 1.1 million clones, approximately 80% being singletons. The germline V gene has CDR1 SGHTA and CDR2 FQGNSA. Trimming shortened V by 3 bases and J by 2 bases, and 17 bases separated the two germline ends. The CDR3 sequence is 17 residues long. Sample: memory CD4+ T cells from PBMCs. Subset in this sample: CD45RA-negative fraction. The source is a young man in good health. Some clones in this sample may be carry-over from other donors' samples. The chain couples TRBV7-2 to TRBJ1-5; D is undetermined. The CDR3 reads CASSFGTGGQGNQPQHF. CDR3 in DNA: TGTGCCAGCAGCTTTGGAACGGGAGGGCAAGGCAATCAGCCCCAGCATTTT.